These 19 T cell receptor delta chains share one sample of origin, sequenced in a study of γδ T cells in repeated Plasmodium falciparum infection. TCRdb reanalysed the multiplex PCR reads with CATT. The sample shows 85,000 to 90,000 delta-chain clones, around 1.4% of them seen only once. Bulk repertoires came from Vgamma9/Vdelta2+ or Vdelta2-negative gammadelta T cells flow-sorted from PBMC. The sequencing input was gamma-delta T cells from blood. The source of these receptors is a pool of human donors (malaria-infected and uninfected, not separated).

This clone was recorded a few times. TCRdb pairs this DNA with a much larger clone's protein that differs at residue 17, likely a read error; the protein shown was translated from the DNA. This chain joins TRDV1 and TRDJ1; D might be TRDD3 (6 bases). The J gene was missing in TCRdb and was found by matching the end of the DNA to germline. This CDR3 is 24 amino acids long. Germline CDR1 and CDR2: TSWWSYY and QGS. The V end lost 4 bases, the J end lost 3 bases, and 42 bases lay between the germline ends. This chain's CDR3 is CALGGRAQGYNLVLGLLFADKLIF. The DNA for the CDR3 is TGTGCTCTTGGGGGCCGAGCCCAGGGCTACAACCTCGTACTGGGTCTCCTCTTCGCCGATAAACTCATCTTT.

As for this clone: The translation of this DNA and the TCRdb protein of a much larger clone differ at residue 4, probably owing to a read error; the protein shown here is translated from the DNA. This chain joins TRDV2 and TRDJ1; 13 nucleotides align to TRDD3. The J gene, absent from TCRdb, was called here by matching the DNA to germline. J lost 7 bases, V lost 5 bases, and 12 bases had no gene match. Germline values: CDR1 GEAIGNYY, CDR2 EKD. This CDR3 comprises 16 residues. The CDR3 loop reads CACGQLGDTLKRKLIF. The CDR3 coding sequence is TGTGCCTGTGGCCAACTGGGGGATACGCTCAAACGTAAACTCATCTTT.

This clone was detected only a few times. TCRdb shows a much larger clone's protein in place of this DNA's translation, and the two differ at residue 13, likely through a read error; the protein shown is translated from the DNA. No call exists for the J gene, whereas the V gene is TRDV3; no DNA check was done on the table's D call, TRDD3. CDR1 and CDR2 from the germline V gene are TVYSNPD and GDNSRS (reference sequence). The CDR3 runs to 14 residues. CDR3 loop: CSQGGPLYTDKLTF. In nucleotides, the CDR3 is TGCTCACAGGGGGGCCCCCTGTACACCGATAAACTCACCTTT.

In the case of this clone: TCRdb assigns this DNA the protein of a much larger clone, which departs from its translation at residue 5; this likely reflects a read error, and the protein shown comes from translating the DNA. The chain links TRDV3 to TRDJ1; no clear D gene. Germline V lookup: CDR1 TVYSNPD, CDR2 GDNSRS (reference sequence). Trimming cost V 3 bases and J 7 bases, with 30 bases left between them. The CDR3 runs to 17 residues. In DNA, the CDR3 is TGTGCCTTCCGTGAGGCTTGGGTCCCATGGGAGGCCGGTAAACTCATCTTT. Translation gives CAFREAWVPWEAGKLIF. Full variable domain (remainder filled in from reference TRDV3 and TRDJ1): CDKVTQSSPDQTVASGSEVVLLCTYDTVYSNPDLFWYRIRPDYSFQFVFYGDNSRSEGADFTQGRFSVKHILTQKAFHLVISPVRTEDSATYYCAFREAWVPWEAGKLIFGKGTRVTVEP.

To note about this clone: A far larger clone is just one base off, so this is likely a read error. In the same sample, other DNA sequences code for this CDR3. The CDR3 is CACDDLLGDTPAYTDKLIF. The CDR3 DNA sequence: TGTGCCTGTGACGATTTACTGGGGGATACGCCTGCGTACACCGATAAACTCATCTTT. The V gene is TRDV2, the J gene TRDJ1, with 13 bases matching TRDD3. The J gene comes from matching the DNA to germline here; TCRdb lacks it. The CDR3 is 19 residues long. CDR1 and CDR2 (germline): GEAIGNYY, EKD. Germline trimming cut 3 bases from V and 0 bases from J; bases unmatched to any gene: 12.

As regards this clone: TCRdb's protein, taken from a much larger clone, differs from this DNA's translation at residue 15, likely owing to a read error; the protein displayed comes from the DNA. The V gene is TRDV1, the J gene TRDJ1, with 10 bases lining up with TRDD3. TCRdb leaves out the J gene; it was filled in here by matching the DNA to germline. The germline V gene encodes CDR1 TSWWSYY and CDR2 QGS. The CDR3 has 19 amino acids. The ends lost 5 bases at V and 7 bases at J; junction bases unmatched: 22. In nucleotides, the CDR3 is TGTGCTCTTGGGTACAATCTACGGCGGGGGATACGTGTTTCCGGTAAACTCATCTTT. Its translation: CALGYNLRRGIRVSGKLIF.

To note about this clone: TCRdb lists the protein of a much larger clone for this DNA, which differs at residue 14, so this is likely a read error; the protein given here is translated from the DNA itself. This rearrangement joins TRDV2 to TRDJ1; TRDD3 agrees at 9 bases. The J gene comes from matching the DNA to germline here; TCRdb lacks it. V was clipped by 0 bases and J by 4 bases; unmatched bases: 17. There are 19 residues in the CDR3. Looked up from germline, CDR1 is GEAIGNYY and CDR2 is EKD. The CDR3 loop reads CACDTLGLGENVWIDKLIF. The DNA of the CDR3 is TGTGCCTGTGACACCCTAGGACTGGGGGAGAACGTTTGGATCGATAAACTCATCTTT.

This clone has just a few counts. The translation of this DNA and the TCRdb protein of a much larger clone differ at residue 4, probably owing to a read error; the protein shown here is translated from the DNA. The gene calls are TRDV1 and TRDJ1; D is perhaps TRDD3 (6 bases). CDR3 length: 14 amino acids. Per the germline V gene, CDR1 is TSWWSYY and CDR2 is QGS. CDR3 DNA sequence: TGTGCTCTTAGGGAACCCTCCCCGGGGATTAAACTCATCTTT. Protein product: CALREPSPGIKLIF.

This clone has more than one count but fewer than ten. The TCRdb protein, from a much larger clone, departs from this DNA's translation at residue 11, likely by read error; the protein shown derives from the DNA. This chain joins TRDV1 and TRDJ1; D tentatively fits TRDD2 or TRDD3 (9 bases each). Germline-derived CDR1 and CDR2 are TSWWSYY and QGS. Trimming removed 1 base from V and 3 bases from J, with 33 bases in between. This CDR3 has 22 amino acids. The CDR3 loop is CALGEPLLPTDWGTLGADKLIF. In DNA form, the CDR3 reads TGTGCTCTTGGGGAACCCCTCCTTCCTACGGACTGGGGGACCCTGGGGGCCGATAAACTCATCTTT.

About this clone itself: The protein given by TCRdb reflects a much larger clone and differs at residue 16 from this DNA's translation, likely from a read error; the protein shown is the DNA's translation. This chain's CDR3 is CALGTAIPHWGIFTSTYTDKLIF. The CDR3 DNA reads as TGTGCTCTTGGGACCGCAATTCCGCACTGGGGGATATTCACATCCACTTACACCGATAAACTCATCTTT. The V and J genes are TRDV1 and TRDJ1; 11 bases align to TRDD3. TCRdb leaves out the J gene; it was filled in here by matching the DNA to germline. Germline V gene sequence: CDR1 TSWWSYY, CDR2 QGS. The CDR3 length is 23 residues. Germline trimming cut 5 bases from V and 0 bases from J; bases unmatched to any gene: 26.

Regarding this clone: The protein that TCRdb holds for this DNA derives from a much larger clone and differs from the translated DNA at residue 8, which likely indicates a read error; the protein shown here is translated from the DNA. This rearrangement joins TRDV1 to TRDJ1; 12 bases agree with TRDD3. TCRdb offers no J gene call, so here the DNA was matched to germline to obtain one. There are 22 residues in the CDR3. Germline V lookup: CDR1 TSWWSYY, CDR2 QGS. Unmatched junction bases numbered 20, after V lost 0 bases and J lost 3 bases. CDR3 protein: CALGELAAPNLLGDTRADKLIF. Here the CDR3 DNA reads TGTGCTCTTGGGGAACTGGCCGCCCCTAATCTACTGGGGGATACAAGGGCCGATAAACTCATCTTT.

The table lists this clone with many counts. This CDR3 is also generated by other DNA sequences in the sample. The chain is built from TRDV1 and TRDJ1; 9 positions agree with TRDD3. V gave up 0 bases and J gave up 1 base; unmatched junction bases: 12. CDR3 length equals 19 residues. Germline CDR1 and CDR2: TSWWSYY and QGS. Written as DNA, the CDR3 is TGTGCTCTTGGGGAACTGACCGGTCCGAACTGGGGGACCACCGATAAACTCATCTTT. Protein sequence: CALGELTGPNWGTTDKLIF.

This clone was observed a handful of times. The chain uses TRDV1 and TRDJ1; 11 positions match TRDD3. The J gene, not given by TCRdb, was assigned here from a germline match of the nucleotide sequence. The length of the CDR3 is 18 residues. Trimming took 4 bases from V and 3 from J; bases not matched to a gene: 13. Germline V gives CDR1 TSWWSYY, CDR2 QGS. CDR3 residues: CALGAVSYWGISADKLIF. The CDR3 DNA reads TGTGCTCTTGGGGCCGTATCCTACTGGGGGATATCCGCCGATAAACTCATCTTT.

This clone was seen more than once but under ten times. A far bigger clonotype differs at one base, so this is likely a read error. The sample holds other DNA sequences that translate to the same CDR3. The V gene is TRDV1, the J gene TRDJ1; 11 nucleotides match TRDD3. TCRdb leaves out the J gene; it was filled in here by matching the DNA to germline. Germline V gene sequence: CDR1 TSWWSYY, CDR2 QGS. The CDR3 runs to 21 residues. The CDR3 is CALGEEGAFPILGDRSDKLIF. Written as DNA, the CDR3 is TGTGCTCTCGGGGAGGAAGGGGCCTTCCCAATACTGGGGGATAGATCGGATAAACTCATCTTT.

As regards this clone: A far larger clone is just one base off, so this is likely a read error. The chain employs TRDV1 and TRDJ1; the match to TRDD3 covers 9 bases. TCRdb does not report a J gene; here it was assigned by matching the DNA to germline references. The CDR3 has 23 residues. Germline V gene data show CDR1 as TSWWSYY and CDR2 as QGS. The CDR3 is CALGERSSTLLGDSSLLTDKLIF. CDR3 coding DNA: TGTGCTCTCGGGGAACGTTCCTCCACTTTACTGGGGGACTCTTCCCTCCTCACCGATAAACTCATCTTT.

In regard to this clone: TCRdb pairs this DNA with a much larger clone's protein that differs at residue 11, likely a read error; the protein shown was translated from the DNA. The genes are TRDV2 and TRDJ1, with 7 bases that match TRDD3. The J gene comes from matching the DNA to germline here; TCRdb lacks it. CDR1 is GEAIGNYY, CDR2 EKD, per germline. V lost 0 bases to trimming and J lost 3 bases; unmatched junction nucleotides: 9. The CDR3 is made up of 16 amino acids. The CDR3: CACDTAGGSYADKLIF. Here the CDR3 DNA reads TGTGCCTGTGACACCGCAGGGGGATCGTACGCCGATAAACTCATCTTT.

In its sample, this clone was seen a few times. TCRdb's protein, taken from a much larger clone, differs from this DNA's translation at residue 13, likely owing to a read error; the protein displayed comes from the DNA. This sequence joins TRDV1 and TRDJ1; 9 bases match TRDD3. TCRdb does not report a J gene; here it was assigned by matching the DNA to germline references. This CDR3 is built from 17 residues. Losses at the gene ends were 2 bases for V and 8 bases for J; bases not matched to a gene: 15. Germline CDR1 TSWWSYY, CDR2 QGS. In nucleotides, the CDR3 is TGTGCTCTTGGGGAAATCCCTTCCTTTACTGGGGGAGTCAAACTCATCTTT. Protein sequence: CALGEIPSFTGGVKLIF.

For this clone: This likely came from a read error, as a far larger clone is one base away. This CDR3 is also generated by other DNA sequences in the sample. The genes are TRDV1 and TRDJ2, with 8 bases matching TRDD3. Assignment of the J gene here rests on matching the DNA to germline, because TCRdb gives none. CDR3 length: 20 amino acids. The germline gives CDR1 TSWWSYY, CDR2 QGS. V dropped 0 bases and J dropped 2; count of bases not matched to a gene: 14. The CDR3: CALGELALLGGGWLTAQLFF. DNA of the CDR3: TGTGCTCTTGGGGAACTGGCCCTACTAGGTGGGGGATGGTTGACAGCACAACTCTTCTTT.

This clone was seen only a few times. The protein TCRdb gives is from a much larger clone and does not agree with this DNA's translation at residue 10, likely a read error; the protein shown here comes from the DNA. The V and J genes are TRDV2 and TRDJ2; D not certain. TRDJ1 matches the DNA end more closely, so the J call is doubtful. CDR3 length: 11 residues. Germline CDR1 is GEAIGNYY and CDR2 is EKD. The CDR3 sequence: CAWEGAAQLIF. As DNA, the CDR3 is TGTGCCTGGGAAGGGGCAGCACAACTCATCTTT.